This T cell receptor beta chain was sequenced in a study of cytomegalovirus exposure and HLA in healthy donors. Study summary: Ancestry clustering placed about 80% of some 400 genotyped donors in the Caucasian-associated cluster.

It was with 60 Vbeta and 13 Jbeta primers that the PCR ran. TCRdb's copy holds only in-frame clones and misses some; the assay was immunoSEQ multiplex PCR. The table has under 200,000 clones, around 77% seen once. Germline V gene sequence: CDR1 SGHVS, CDR2 FQNEAQ. V was clipped by 2 bases and J by 2 bases; unmatched bases: 8. The CDR3 contains 16 residues. This chain links TRBV7-8 with TRBJ1-1; 7 positions agree with TRBD1. The sample consisted of PBMCs. The sequence derives from a woman in her twenties or thirties in good health and CMV-seropositive. As DNA, the CDR3 is TGTGCCAGCAGCTTAACCCGACAGGGAAGAAACACTGAAGCTTTCTTT. It codes for CASSLTRQGRNTEAFF.